This T cell receptor beta chain derives from a study of blood T cells in healthy people across ages. Study-wide findings and caveats: The study could not conclusively compare naive and antigen-experienced cells, given its unsorted PBMCs. The percentage of naive T cells correlated strongly with TCR beta diversity.

Trimming removed 1 base from V and 2 bases from J; junction bases left unmatched: 7. CDR1 is DFQATT, CDR2 SNEGSKA, per germline (reference sequence). The CDR3 has 16 amino acids. For this clonotype: Its target is unknown.

Sample-barcoded 5' priming and a J-beta primer mix drove a second PCR of about 6 to 11 cycles. TCRdb called the 5' RACE reads again in MiXCR, with one record for every CDR3 protein. This table has some 1.1 million distinct CDR3 sequences, approximately 38% appearing once. The source is a man aged 18 to 29 in good health. V is TRBV20-1 and J is TRBJ2-3, with TRBD2 identical over 9 bases. Input material: blood. CDR3 coding DNA: TGCAGTGCTAGAGGGCGCCTAGCGGGACTCACAGATACGCAGTATTTT. Its translation is CSARGRLAGLTDTQYF.